Each of the 23 T cell receptor beta chains below was sequenced from the same sample in a study of blood T cell repertoires in COVID-19. Sequencing was performed with immunoSEQ multiplex PCR; in TCRdb, only in-frame clones are kept and a portion is missing. The repertoire includes about 220,000 clones, around three quarters of them detected once, and over 7% sits in the top ten. The sequenced material came from peripheral blood. The receptors were sampled from a woman in her 70s with acute or convalescent COVID-19.

V gene TRBV3-1 (or the pseudogene TRBV3-2) combines with J gene TRBJ2-1; 12 bases agree with TRBD2. There are 18 residues in the CDR3. Germline assignment: CDR1 LGHDT and CDR2 YNNKEL (reference sequence). Trimming at V came to 0 bases and at J to 10 bases, leaving 13 bases not matched to a gene. The CDR3 nucleotides are TGTGCCAGCAGCCAAGACCCTAGCGGGGGGGCAGTGGTTAGGGAGCAGTTCTTC. Translating it yields CASSQDPSGGAVVREQFF.

The chain links TRBV27 to TRBJ2-7; 8 nucleotides align to TRBD1. The CDR3 spans 13 residues. The V segment lost 6 bases and the J segment 1 base; nucleotides outside the gene matches: 2. Germline assignment: CDR1 MNHEY and CDR2 SMNVEV (reference sequence). CDR3 sequence (DNA): TGTGCCAGCAGGGGACAGGCGTCCTACGAGCAGTACTTC. It yields the protein CASRGQASYEQYF.

The chain is built from TRBV3-1 (or the pseudogene TRBV3-2) and TRBJ2-3, with 9 bases matching TRBD1. The trim removed 3 bases at V and 4 bases at J, leaving 5 bases unmatched. The length of the CDR3 is 15 residues. Per the germline V gene, CDR1 is LGHDT and CDR2 is YNNKEL (reference sequence). The CDR3 is CASSQGQGLADTQYF. CDR3 in DNA: TGTGCCAGCAGCCAGGGACAGGGTTTAGCAGATACGCAGTATTTT.

The V call is TRBV11-2, the J call TRBJ1-6; TRBD1 matches 11 bases. The germline CDR1 and CDR2 sequences are SGHAT and FQNNGV. With 2 bases clipped from V and 8 bases from J, the junction kept 5 bases outside the gene matches. The CDR3 spans 16 residues. CDR3 loop: CASSLRGQGVYSPLHF. The CDR3 nucleotides are TGTGCCAGCAGCTTAAGGGGACAGGGGGTTTATTCACCCCTCCACTTT.

This clone is a singleton in its sample. This chain's CDR3 is CASSPRGSGGTTDTQYF. The CDR3 region has the DNA TGTGCCAGCAGCCCGCGAGGGAGCGGGGGTACCACAGATACGCAGTATTTT. The rearrangement joins TRBV14 to TRBJ2-3, with TRBD2 matching 8 bases. The V and J ends lost 4 bases and 2 bases, in that order; junction bases with no gene match: 11. Germline V lookup: CDR1 SGHDN, CDR2 FVKESK. This CDR3 has 17 residues.

The J gene is TRBJ2-5, the V gene TRBV5-1; 7 bases map to TRBD1. The CDR3 has 14 residues. CDR1 and CDR2 from the germline V gene are SGHRS and YFSETQ. J lost 2 bases, V lost 2 bases, and 3 bases had no gene match. This CDR3 reads CASSFPGQQETQYF. In DNA form, the CDR3 reads TGCGCCAGCAGCTTTCCGGGACAGCAAGAGACCCAGTACTTC.

The chain carries TRBV5-1 and TRBJ2-6, with TRBD2 matching over 10 bases. This CDR3 has 17 residues. The germline CDR1 and CDR2 sequences are SGHRS and YFSETQ. The ends lost 6 bases at V and 0 bases at J; junction bases unmatched: 6. The CDR3 here is CASTPGLAASGANVLTF. DNA for the CDR3: TGCGCCAGCACCCCAGGACTAGCGGCCTCTGGGGCCAACGTCCTGACTTTC.

This sequence joins TRBV11-2 and TRBJ2-5; perhaps TRBD1 as D (5 bases). The CDR3 sequence is 14 residues long. Germline-derived CDR1 and CDR2 are SGHAT and FQNNGV. V lost 5 bases to trimming and J lost 2 bases, with 12 bases between them. The CDR3 DNA reads TGTGCCAGCAGCGGGGCCAGGATTCAAGAGACCCAGTACTTC. This gives the protein CASSGARIQETQYF.

The genes are TRBV19 and TRBJ2-3; 11 bases are a match to TRBD2. CDR3 length: 19 amino acids. In germline, CDR1 is LNHDA, CDR2 SQIVND (reference sequence). J was trimmed by 3 bases and V by 6 bases; bases with no gene match: 17. The CDR3 here is CASRRVLAGAPTSTDTQYF. The CDR3 coding sequence is TGTGCCAGTAGAAGGGTACTAGCGGGGGCACCCACCTCGACAGATACGCAGTATTTT.

The rearrangement joins TRBV10-3 to TRBJ1-6; no reliable D call. Trimming pared 3 bases from V and 6 bases from J, leaving 9 bases between. The CDR3 is made up of 14 amino acids. Germline lookup yields CDR1 ENHRY and CDR2 SYGVKD. The CDR3 is CAISDPVFNSPLHF. CDR3 nucleotide sequence: TGTGCCATCAGTGATCCGGTCTTTAATTCACCCCTCCACTTT.

This clone was counted only a few times. The J gene is TRBJ2-3, the V gene TRBV11-3, with 8 bases that match TRBD2. Per germline, CDR1 SGHNT and CDR2 YENEEA. Trimming at V came to 5 bases and at J to 2 bases, leaving 6 bases not matched to a gene. This CDR3 is 15 amino acids long. The CDR3 region is CASSKSGGDTDTQYF. CDR3 sequence (DNA): TGTGCCAGCAGCAAATCGGGGGGGGACACAGATACGCAGTATTTT.

This chain joins TRBV9 and TRBJ2-5, with 9 nucleotides matching TRBD2. The CDR3 is made up of 18 amino acids. V dropped 0 bases and J dropped 1; count of bases not matched to a gene: 10. CDR1 and CDR2 from the germline V gene are SGDLS and YYNGEE. The CDR3 protein is CASSVGASGARGQETQYF. The CDR3 nucleotides are TGTGCCAGCAGCGTAGGGGCTAGCGGGGCCCGGGGCCAAGAGACCCAGTACTTC.

The chain has TRBV3-1 (or the pseudogene TRBV3-2) and TRBJ1-1; possibly TRBD1 for D (5 bases). The CDR3 covers 13 residues. Germline assignment: CDR1 LGHDT and CDR2 YNNKEL (reference sequence). The V end was cut by 6 bases, the J end by 1 base, with 9 bases between. CDR3 in DNA: TGTGCCAGCAGGTCAGGGCCGAACACTGAAGCTTTCTTT. Residues: CASRSGPNTEAFF.

With regard to this clone: Additional DNA sequences in this sample encode the identical CDR3. J is TRBJ2-1 and V is TRBV9; D may be TRBD2 (6 bases). CDR1 and CDR2 from the germline V gene are SGDLS and YYNGEE. This CDR3 is 12 amino acids long. With 5 bases removed from V and 4 bases from J, the gap between germline ends came to 7 bases. The CDR3 here is CASSSGYNEQFF. DNA of the CDR3: TGTGCCAGCAGTAGCGGTTACAATGAGCAGTTCTTC.

The chain combines TRBV7-2 with TRBJ2-7; D not certain. This CDR3 comprises 12 residues. V dropped 0 bases and J dropped 3 bases, with 3 bases sitting between them. Germline V gene data show CDR1 as SGHTA and CDR2 as FQGNSA. CDR3 DNA sequence: TGTGCCAGCAGCTTAGCACACTACGAGCAGTACTTC. It encodes CASSLAHYEQYF.

The chain links TRBV6-5 to TRBJ1-1, with D unclear. The V and J ends lost 4 bases and 1 base respectively, with 10 bases between them. The CDR3 has 14 residues. The germline V gene encodes CDR1 MNHEY and CDR2 SVGAGI. The CDR3 spells CASSSMHRNTEAFF. The CDR3 bases are TGTGCCAGCAGTTCCATGCACAGGAACACTGAAGCTTTCTTT.

This clone was seen a handful of times. V and J are TRBV24-1 and TRBJ2-3; 10 bases match TRBD2. CDR3 length: 14 residues. Trimming at V came to 5 bases and at J to 7 bases, leaving 5 bases not matched to a gene. Germline V CDR1 and CDR2: KGHDR, SFDVKD. In nucleotides, the CDR3 is TGTGCCACCAGTGGGGCTAGCGGGGGATATACGCAGTATTTT. This sequence encodes CATSGASGGYTQYF.

This chain links TRBV7-2 with TRBJ2-1; 9 nucleotides align to TRBD2. CDR3 length equals 16 residues. The germline V gene encodes CDR1 SGHTA and CDR2 FQGNSA. V gave up 5 bases and J gave up 10 bases; unmatched junction bases: 15. CDR3: CASSLQLAGARSEQFF. DNA for the CDR3: TGTGCCAGCAGCCTCCAATTAGCGGGGGCCCGTTCGGAGCAGTTCTTC.

The chain is built from TRBV2 and TRBJ1-4; maybe TRBD1 (5 bases). Germline V lookup: CDR1 SNHLY, CDR2 FYNNEI. This CDR3 contains 14 residues. The V and J ends lost 3 bases and 7 bases respectively, with 12 bases between them. The CDR3 DNA is TGTGCCAGCAGTGATGGCAGGGTGGGTGAAAAACTGTTTTTT. Translation gives CASSDGRVGEKLFF.

The gene calls are TRBV11-3 and TRBJ2-5; D gene ambiguous. V lost 0 bases to trimming and J lost 2 bases, with 7 bases between them. Germline-derived CDR1 and CDR2 are SGHNT and YENEEA. The CDR3 is 14 amino acids. CDR3 region: CASSLDGSQETQYF. The DNA of the CDR3 is TGTGCCAGCAGCTTAGACGGGTCTCAAGAGACCCAGTACTTC.

For the CDR3, the DNA is TGTGCCAGCAGCCAAGCTCGGACAGCTAATTACAATGAGCAGTTCTTC. Translation gives CASSQARTANYNEQFF. This rearrangement joins TRBV3-1 (or the pseudogene TRBV3-2) to TRBJ2-1; D is possibly TRBD1 (6 bases). The CDR3 is 16 amino acids. The germline V and J ends were trimmed by 1 base and 4 bases, with 14 bases remaining between them. Germline loops: CDR1 LGHDT, CDR2 YNNKEL (reference sequence).

J is TRBJ2-2 and V is TRBV19; a possible D gene is TRBD2 (6 bases). Germline V gives CDR1 LNHDA, CDR2 SQIVND (reference sequence). The V end lost 5 bases, the J end lost 0 bases, and 13 bases lay between the germline ends. The CDR3 has 16 amino acids. CDR3 region: CASSVALATNTGELFF. The CDR3 bases are TGTGCCAGTAGTGTCGCGCTAGCGACGAACACCGGGGAGCTGTTTTTT.

The genes are TRBV3-1 (or the pseudogene TRBV3-2) and TRBJ2-3; D possibly corresponds to TRBD2 (6 bases). CDR3 length equals 15 residues. V was cut by 6 bases and J by 3 bases, with 16 bases left in between. Germline-derived CDR1 and CDR2 are LGHDT and YNNKEL (reference sequence). CDR3 nucleotides: TGTGCCAGCAGTCTTACTAGCTCCCAGACAGATACGCAGTATTTT. Translated, it gives CASSLTSSQTDTQYF.